This passage covers 24 T cell receptor beta chains from one sample sequenced in a study of blood T cell repertoires in COVID-19. Data came from immunoSEQ multiplex PCR; TCRdb stores just in-frame clones and leaves some out. The profile shows around 380,000 clones, more than 70% of them singletons. Sequencing was done on a sample of PBMCs or T cells enriched from blood (not recorded which). The receptors here all came from a man aged 25 to 45 who had recovered from COVID-19.

The chain recombines TRBV7-9 with TRBJ2-5; 9 bases are shared with TRBD2. The V segment lost 4 bases and the J segment 4 bases; nucleotides outside the gene matches: 10. This CDR3 region has 16 residues. Germline V gene data show CDR1 as SEHNR and CDR2 as FQNEAQ (reference sequence). The CDR3 DNA reads TGTGCCAGCAGCTCTTCCGGGACTAGCATCGGAGAGACCCAGTACTTC. Its protein product is CASSSSGTSIGETQYF.

This clone was seen just once. The chain recombines TRBV2 with TRBJ2-7, with a possible D match to TRBD2 (5 bases). Trimming took off 9 bases at V and 7 bases at J, with 16 bases between the two ends. Germline V lookup: CDR1 SNHLY, CDR2 FYNNEI. This CDR3 comprises 12 residues. In nucleotides, the CDR3 is TGTGCCAGTCAACACGACTATTATGAGCAGTACTTC. This encodes CASQHDYYEQYF.

This clone was seen a single time. This chain uses TRBV5-1 with TRBJ2-7, with 7 bases identical to TRBD1. This CDR3 is 14 amino acids long. Germline V gene sequence: CDR1 SGHRS, CDR2 YFSETQ. V was pared by 3 bases and J by 5 bases, with 8 bases of the junction left unmatched. For the CDR3, the DNA is TGCGCCAGCAGCTGGGACAGAGAGGGCGACGAGCAGTACTTC. Protein sequence: CASSWDREGDEQYF.

This clone was found once. This rearrangement joins TRBV4-1 to TRBJ1-3; D might be TRBD1 (5 bases). Germline V gene lookup returns CDR1 MGHRA and CDR2 YSYEKL. The CDR3 runs to 15 residues. V was clipped by 2 bases and J by 0 bases, with 8 bases between them. CDR3 sequence reads: CASSQPRDSGNTIYF. The CDR3, as DNA: TGCGCCAGCAGCCAACCCAGGGACTCTGGAAACACCATATATTTT.

The rearrangement links TRBV5-6 to TRBJ1-4, with 7 bases fitting TRBD1. This CDR3 has 16 amino acids. V shed 5 bases and J 7 bases; nucleotides not matched to a gene: 14. Germline values: CDR1 SGHDT, CDR2 YYEEEE. Here the CDR3 DNA reads TGTGCCAGCAGTTCTAAACAGGGGAATATAGGTGAAAAACTGTTTTTT. This sequence encodes CASSSKQGNIGEKLFF.

The chain recombines TRBV11-2 with TRBJ2-7, with TRBD2 matching over 12 bases. V dropped 4 bases and J dropped 5; count of bases not matched to a gene: 6. Germline V gene lookup returns CDR1 SGHAT and CDR2 FQNNGV. The CDR3 is made up of 15 amino acids. CDR3 DNA sequence: TGTGCCAGCAGCTCCCTAGCGGGGGGGCCCCACGAGCAGTACTTC. Protein sequence: CASSSLAGGPHEQYF. Filled out from reference TRBV11-2 and TRBJ2-7, the complete variable domain reads EAGVAQSPRYKIIEKRQSVAFWCNPISGHATLYWYQQILGQGPKLLIQFQNNGVVDDSQLPKDRFSAERLKGVDSTLKIQPAKLEDSAVYLCASSSLAGGPHEQYFGPGTRLTVT.

The chain joins TRBV27 to TRBJ2-7; 8 bases are a match to TRBD1. J was trimmed by 3 bases and V by 3 bases; bases with no gene match: 4. Germline V lookup: CDR1 MNHEY, CDR2 SMNVEV (reference sequence). The CDR3 is 14 amino acids. The chain's CDR3 is CASSFQGQGYEQYF. The CDR3 DNA sequence: TGTGCCAGCAGTTTCCAAGGACAGGGCTACGAGCAGTACTTC.

This chain uses TRBV9 with TRBJ2-5; D might be TRBD2 (5 bases). This CDR3 spans 15 amino acids. V was trimmed by 4 bases and J by 3 bases, leaving 16 bases between them. Germline CDR1 reads SGDLS; CDR2 reads YYNGEE. CDR3 loop: CASSPRGVGEETQYF. The CDR3 DNA is TGTGCCAGCAGCCCCAGAGGCGTCGGGGAAGAGACCCAGTACTTC.

This sequence joins TRBV6-1 and TRBJ2-5, with D unclear. The CDR3 spans 11 residues. V lost 2 bases to trimming and J lost 7 bases, with 5 bases between them. The V gene's germline CDR1 is MNHNS and CDR2 SASEGT. In DNA, the CDR3 is TGTGCCAGCAGTGAACTTAGGACCCAGTACTTC. It codes for CASSELRTQYF.

J is TRBJ2-3 and V is TRBV5-1, with 7 bases aligning to TRBD2. From germline, CDR1 is SGHRS and CDR2 YFSETQ. V was clipped by 5 bases and J by 4 bases; unmatched bases: 7. The length of the CDR3 is 14 residues. DNA of the CDR3: TGCGCCAGCAGACAGACTAGCTCCGCAGATACGCAGTATTTT. It specifies CASRQTSSADTQYF.

The V gene is TRBV2, the J gene TRBJ1-1; tentative D call: TRBD1 (5 bases). The CDR3 covers 13 residues. Germline CDR1 SNHLY, CDR2 FYNNEI. Trimming took 6 bases from V and 4 from J, leaving 12 bases between them. CDR3 residues: CASRIGQGTEAFF. The CDR3 DNA reads as TGTGCCAGCAGGATAGGCCAGGGCACTGAAGCTTTCTTT.

V and J are TRBV4-1 and TRBJ1-2; 8 nucleotides match TRBD1. This CDR3 has 15 residues. Germline V CDR1 and CDR2: MGHRA, YSYEKL. V dropped 1 base and J dropped 8; count of bases not matched to a gene: 9. In nucleotides, the CDR3 is TGCGCCAGCAGCCAAGGTGTGACAGGGGAGGGAGGCTACACCTTC. Protein sequence: CASSQGVTGEGGYTF.

The chain couples TRBV6-5 to TRBJ2-5, with D perhaps matching TRBD1 (6 bases). The CDR3 totals 13 residues. The V gene lost 6 bases and the J gene lost 9 bases, with 17 bases spanning the gap. Germline V gene lookup returns CDR1 MNHEY and CDR2 SVGAGI. CDR3 DNA sequence: TGTGCCAGCAGCGCAACAGGGTCCATACCCCAGTACTTC. Protein: CASSATGSIPQYF.

This chain joins TRBV27 and TRBJ2-5; D perhaps matches TRBD2 (6 bases). Germline loops: CDR1 MNHEY, CDR2 SMNVEV (reference sequence). This CDR3 comprises 15 residues. The ends were cut back, 5 bases at V and 5 bases at J, with 18 bases in the middle. The CDR3 bases are TGTGCCAGCAGTCCTTCGGGTCTCAGCGGGGAGACCCAGTACTTC. It translates to CASSPSGLSGETQYF.

The chain combines TRBV30 with TRBJ2-7; 10 bases map to TRBD1. Germline V gene sequence: CDR1 GTSNPN, CDR2 SVGIG (reference sequence). The CDR3 consists of 14 residues. The ends lost 4 bases at V and 6 bases at J; junction bases unmatched: 9. The CDR3 DNA reads TGTGCCTGGACCTTCGGGACAGGGGCCACCGAGCAGTACTTC. Its translation: CAWTFGTGATEQYF.

In DNA form, the CDR3 reads TGTGCCAGCAGCGTAGCTGGAGGGGTCCCGGTGGTCACTGAAGCTTTCTTT. This codes for CASSVAGGVPVVTEAFF. The V call is TRBV9, the J call TRBJ1-1, with D possibly matching TRBD1 (5 bases). This CDR3 region has 17 residues. Germline-derived CDR1 and CDR2 are SGDLS and YYNGEE. V was pared by 0 bases and J by 4 bases, with 19 bases between.

V usage is TRBV5-1 and J usage is TRBJ1-6, with D perhaps matching TRBD1 (5 bases). CDR3 length equals 14 residues. The ends were cut back, 2 bases at V and 9 bases at J, with 12 bases in the middle. Germline V gene sequence: CDR1 SGHRS, CDR2 YFSETQ. The CDR3 region has the DNA TGCGCCAGCAGCTTAACAGGATCGGGTTCACCCCTCCACTTT. As protein: CASSLTGSGSPLHF. The full variable domain, in which reference TRBV5-1 and TRBJ1-6 provide the parts outside the CDR3, is KAGVTQTPRYLIKTRGQQVTLSCSPISGHRSVSWYQQTPGQGLQFLFEYFSETQRNKGNFPGRFSGRQFSNSRSEMNVSTLELGDSALYLCASSLTGSGSPLHFGNGTRLTVT.

This chain uses TRBV30 with TRBJ2-3; D may be TRBD2 (5 bases). This CDR3 has 13 amino acids. Germline V gene data show CDR1 as GTSNPN and CDR2 as SVGIG (reference sequence). Trimming cost V 1 base and J 4 bases, with 9 bases left between them. Written as DNA, the CDR3 is TGTGCCTGGAGTGAGTTGGAGGCAGATACGCAGTATTTT. It translates to CAWSELEADTQYF.

This chain connects TRBV15 to TRBJ1-1; D uncertain. Trimming stripped 1 base from V and 5 bases from J, with 8 bases between. CDR3 length: 13 amino acids. Germline V gives CDR1 LNHNV, CDR2 YYDKDF (reference sequence). The CDR3 sequence: CATSRVRDTEAFF. CDR3 coding DNA: TGTGCCACCAGCAGAGTCCGGGATACTGAAGCTTTCTTT.

V and J are TRBV7-2 and TRBJ2-3; no reliable D call. The ends were cut back, 1 base at V and 3 bases at J, with 20 bases in the middle. CDR3 size: 18 residues. Germline CDR1 SGHTA, CDR2 FQGNSA. CDR3 nucleotides: TGTGCCAGCAGCTTAGTGGGCATGTCCATACCCTCAACAGATACGCAGTATTTT. It yields the protein CASSLVGMSIPSTDTQYF.

The chain has TRBV7-3 and TRBJ2-3, with D maybe TRBD2 (6 bases). Trimming took off 2 bases at V and 2 bases at J, with 11 bases between the two ends. The germline CDR1 and CDR2 sequences are SGHTA and FQGTGA. The CDR3 consists of 15 residues. CDR3 in DNA: TGTGCCAGCAGCTTAGCAGGGACTCACACAGATACGCAGTATTTT. Protein: CASSLAGTHTDTQYF.

For the CDR3, the DNA is TGTGCCAGCAGCCAAGGGACAGGGGGGATTTATGGCTACACCTTC. It encodes CASSQGTGGIYGYTF. V and J are TRBV3-1 (or the pseudogene TRBV3-2) and TRBJ1-2; 10 positions agree with TRBD1. Germline V gives CDR1 LGHDT, CDR2 YNNKEL (reference sequence). The CDR3 has 15 amino acids. After removal of 1 base from V and 5 bases from J, the junction contained 4 bases not matched to a gene.

The chain has TRBV27 and TRBJ2-7, with D unresolved. Trimming took 7 bases from V and 2 from J, leaving 12 bases between them. Germline CDR1 MNHEY, CDR2 SMNVEV (reference sequence). The CDR3 consists of 13 residues. CDR3: CASTHTPAYEQYF. CDR3 bases: TGTGCCAGCACCCACACACCTGCCTACGAGCAGTACTTC.

The CDR3 bases are TGTGCCAGCAGCTCCCAAGCGGGGAACTCCTACGAGCAGTACTTC. Encoded protein: CASSSQAGNSYEQYF. This sequence joins TRBV7-9 and TRBJ2-7; 7 bases match TRBD2. CDR1 and CDR2 from the germline V gene are SEHNR and FQNEAQ (reference sequence). This CDR3 has 15 amino acids. V shed 4 bases and J 0 bases; nucleotides not matched to a gene: 6.